This T cell receptor (beta chain) is drawn from a study of shared clonotypes between healthy human individuals. Study-level background: CD8 memory received one plate per donor, CD8 naive two, CD4 memory three and CD4 naive three.

Here immunoSEQ multiplex PCR was the method, and the copy in TCRdb shows in-frame clones only, minus some. The table lists about 1,800,000 clones, over 85% of them singletons. Terminally differentiated effector memory CD45RA+ cells were excluded by CCR7 positive selection of CD45RO-negative cells. Germline CDR1 reads LGHNT; CDR2 reads FRNRAP. The V end was cut by 3 bases, the J end by 4 bases, with 7 bases between. This CDR3 has 14 residues. Material for sequencing was naive CD8+ T cells sorted from blood. The receptor's source is a man between 18 and 29 years old in good health. The chain links TRBV12-5 to TRBJ1-6; D may be TRBD1 (6 bases). CDR3 in DNA: TGTGCTAGTGGTTTTGGACAGTATAATTCACCCCTCCACTTT. Translation: CASGFGQYNSPLHF.